Listed below are T cell receptor beta chains from one sample, sequenced in a study of tumor-infiltrating lymphocytes in oesophageal squamous cell carcinoma. In TCRdb, the PCR reads were re-called with MiXCR into one record per CDR3 protein. The repertoire holds some 22,000 distinct CDR3 sequences, approximately 40% seen once, with about 12% in the top ten. The specimen was esophageal tumor tissue. The receptors originated from a male donor with esophageal squamous cell carcinoma. Both conserved end residues are part of each CDR3. Each record gives: D gene, J gene, CDR3 length, clone size, V gene, CDR3 protein, CDR3 DNA. The D gene is left open where the match is weak. The size field is filled for only some rows; it gives once, few, many or a size class.

-	TRBJ1-2	13	many	TRBV28	CASRIDPNYGYTF	TGTGCCAGCAGGATTGATCCTAACTATGGCTACACCTTC
-	TRBJ2-7	20	many	TRBV5-1	CASSPLSGNSRNSISYEQYF	TGCGCCAGCAGCCCACTTTCAGGGAATTCGAGAAATTCTATATCCTACGAGCAGTACTTC
TRBD1	TRBJ2-7	14	-	TRBV7-6	CASSYDRGAPEQYF	TGTGCCAGCAGCTATGACAGGGGAGCGCCCGAGCAGTACTTC
TRBD2	TRBJ2-7	18	few	TRBV7-9	CASSQGLAGGPDQYEQYF	TGTGCCAGCAGCCAAGGACTAGCGGGAGGCCCCGATCAGTACGAGCAGTACTTC
-	TRBJ1-4	13	many	TRBV6-6	CASSYRDREKLFF	TGTGCCAGCAGTTACAGGGACCGCGAAAAACTGTTTTTT
-	TRBJ2-6	15	many	TRBV24-1	CATSDIVSGANVLTF	TGTGCCACCAGTGATATAGTCTCTGGGGCCAACGTCCTGACTTTC
-	TRBJ2-6	15	medium-sized	TRBV6-1	CASSAVSTGANVLTF	TGTGCCAGCAGTGCGGTCAGCACTGGGGCCAACGTCCTGACTTTC
TRBD1	TRBJ2-1	15	-	TRBV7-2	CASHESGGAYNEQFF	TGTGCCAGTCATGAATCAGGGGGCGCCTACAATGAGCAGTTCTTC
-	TRBJ2-6	12	-	TRBV2	CATPDGANVLTF	TGTGCCACGCCAGATGGGGCCAACGTCCTGACTTTC
-	TRBJ1-2	12	many	TRBV11-2	CASAYSNYGYTF	TGTGCCTCAGCGTACAGTAACTATGGCTACACCTTC
-	TRBJ2-2	13	many	TRBV6-2/TRBV6-3	CASSYVPYGELFF	TGTGCCAGCAGTTACGTGCCCTACGGGGAGCTGTTTTTT
-	TRBJ2-7	14	-	TRBV5-6	CASSPQGNPYEQYF	TGTGCCAGCAGCCCACAAGGGAACCCCTACGAGCAGTACTTC
TRBD1	TRBJ1-4	14	-	TRBV5-1	CASSQTGFGEKLFF	TGCGCCAGCAGCCAGACAGGGTTTGGGGAAAAACTGTTTTTT
-	TRBJ2-6	17	-	TRBV7-2	CASKAGTGGFRDPVLRF	-
TRBD2	TRBJ2-7	15	many	TRBV7-9	CASSSRISGSTEQYF	TGTGCCAGCAGCTCCAGAATTAGCGGGAGCACTGAGCAGTACTTC
-	TRBJ1-2	12	-	TRBV2	CASSEQGYGYTF	TGTGCCAGCAGTGAACAGGGGTATGGCTACACCTTC
-	TRBJ2-1	16	medium-sized	TRBV7-2	CASSPYGGNLKDEQFF	TGTGCCAGCAGCCCGTACGGGGGAAACCTGAAGGATGAGCAGTTCTTC
-	TRBJ1-1	14	many	TRBV12-3/TRBV12-4	CASRAQGTATEAFF	TGTGCCAGCAGAGCCCAGGGGACGGCCACTGAAGCTTTCTTT
TRBD1	TRBJ2-3	19	medium-sized	TRBV7-8	CASSLARGQGSRSTDTQYF	TGTGCCAGCAGCTTAGCGCGGGGACAGGGGAGTAGAAGCACAGATACGCAGTATTTT